This T cell receptor (beta chain) was identified in a study of brain T cells in children with intractable seizures. Whole-study results and caveats: Pre-surgery blood may have been undersampled, hiding some clones.

With regard to this clone: Its antigen remains unidentified.

Using immunoSEQ multiplex PCR, the repertoire was profiled, and TCRdb retains in-frame clones only, with some absent. Altogether about 41,000 clones are present, approximately 90% being singletons, with the ten largest covering roughly 6%. This CDR3 comprises 13 residues. From germline, CDR1 is LNHNV and CDR2 YYDKDF (reference sequence). V was shortened by 0 bases and J by 6 bases, with 8 bases between the two germline ends. The sequenced cases were selected for having the highest brain T cell transcript signatures. At least one anti-epileptic drug was given before surgery. The receptor was derived from a girl between 2 and 10 years old with tuberous sclerosis and intractable seizures. Sequences were derived from peripheral blood, sampled at surgery. This chain links TRBV15 with TRBJ1-1; no clear D gene. The CDR3 protein is CATSRDPAPEAFF. CDR3 DNA sequence: TGTGCCACCAGCAGAGATCCGGCCCCTGAAGCTTTCTTT.